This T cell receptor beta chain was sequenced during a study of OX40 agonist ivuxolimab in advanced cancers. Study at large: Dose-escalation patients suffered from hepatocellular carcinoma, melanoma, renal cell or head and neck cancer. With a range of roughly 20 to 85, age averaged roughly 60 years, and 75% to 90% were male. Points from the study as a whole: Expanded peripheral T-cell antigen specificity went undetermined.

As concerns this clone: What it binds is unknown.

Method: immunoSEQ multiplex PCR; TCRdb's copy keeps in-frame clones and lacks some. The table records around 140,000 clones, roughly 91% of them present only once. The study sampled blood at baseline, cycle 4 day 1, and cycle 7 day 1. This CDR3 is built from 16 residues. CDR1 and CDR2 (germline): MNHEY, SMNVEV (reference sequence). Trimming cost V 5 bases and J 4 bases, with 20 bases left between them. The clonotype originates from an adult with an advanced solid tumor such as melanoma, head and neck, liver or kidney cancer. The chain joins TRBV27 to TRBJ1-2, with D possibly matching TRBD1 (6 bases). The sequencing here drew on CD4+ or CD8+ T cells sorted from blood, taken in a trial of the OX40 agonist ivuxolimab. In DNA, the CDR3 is TGTGCCAGCAGTCTCGGGACAAGGGGCAGGACCTATGGCTACACCTTC. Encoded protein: CASSLGTRGRTYGYTF.